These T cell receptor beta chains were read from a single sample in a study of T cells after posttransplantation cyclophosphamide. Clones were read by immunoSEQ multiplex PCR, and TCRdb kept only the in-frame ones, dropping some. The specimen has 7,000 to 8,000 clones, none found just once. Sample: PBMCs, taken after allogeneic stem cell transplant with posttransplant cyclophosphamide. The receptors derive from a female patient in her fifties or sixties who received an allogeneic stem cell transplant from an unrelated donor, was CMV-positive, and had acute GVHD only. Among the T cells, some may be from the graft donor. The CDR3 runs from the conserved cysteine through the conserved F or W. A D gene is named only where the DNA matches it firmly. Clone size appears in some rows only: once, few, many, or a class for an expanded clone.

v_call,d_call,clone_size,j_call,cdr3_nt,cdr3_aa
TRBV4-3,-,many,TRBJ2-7,TGCGCCAGCAGCCAAGACCCCATCGGCGGATTATCCTACGAGCAGTACTTC,CASSQDPIGGLSYEQYF
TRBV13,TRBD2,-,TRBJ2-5,TGTGCCAGCAGCTTAGTATCCGCGGGAGGGCGTGAGACCCTGTACTTC,CASSLVSAGGRETLYF
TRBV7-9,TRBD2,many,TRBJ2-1,TGTGCCAGCAGCTTAGCACTAGCGGGTAACAATGAGCAGTTCTTC,CASSLALAGNNEQFF
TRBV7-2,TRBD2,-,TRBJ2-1,TGTGCCAGCAGCTTAACGTCCACTAGCGGGCGGGGCCGGGAGCAGTTCTTC,CASSLTSTSGRGREQFF
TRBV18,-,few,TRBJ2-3,TGTGCCAGCTCACCACGGGGCGGCAGTAGCACAGATACGCAGTATTTT,CASSPRGGSSTDTQYF
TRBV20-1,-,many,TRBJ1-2,TGCAGCTTATTACAACGGAGTGGCTACACCTTC,CSLLQRSGYTF
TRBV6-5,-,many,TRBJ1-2,TGTGCCAGCAGCCCACGTGGAGGGTTGCATGGCTACACCTTC,CASSPRGGLHGYTF
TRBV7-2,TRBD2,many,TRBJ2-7,TGTGCCAGCAGCTCCCTCCCGGGGCTAGCGGGACGTCAGAACGAGCAGTACTTC,CASSSLPGLAGRQNEQYF
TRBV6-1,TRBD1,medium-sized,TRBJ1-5,TGTGCCAGCAGTGGAATGACAGGGGACCAGCCCCAGCATTTT,CASSGMTGDQPQHF
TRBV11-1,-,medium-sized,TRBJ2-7,TGTGCCAGCAGCTCTGACTGGATCTACGAGCAGTACTTC,CASSSDWIYEQYF
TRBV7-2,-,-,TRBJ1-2,TGTGCCAGCAGCTTAGAGGCAGGGAACTATGGCTACACCTTC,CASSLEAGNYGYTF
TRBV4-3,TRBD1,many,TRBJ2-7,TGCGCCAGCAGCCGGGACAGGGGTTACGAGCAGTACTTC,CASSRDRGYEQYF
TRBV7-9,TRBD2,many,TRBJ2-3,TGTGCCAGCAGCTTACGTGCTAGCGGGATGTCCAATACGCAGTATTTT,CASSLRASGMSNTQYF
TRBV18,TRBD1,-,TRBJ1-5,TGTGCCAGCTCACCTCAACAGGGGGCATCTGAACAGCCCCAGCATTTT,CASSPQQGASEQPQHF
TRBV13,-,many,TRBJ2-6,TGTGCCAGCAGCGCCCCCGGGATGAGCTCTGGGGCCAACGTCCTGACTTTC,CASSAPGMSSGANVLTF
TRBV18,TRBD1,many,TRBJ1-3,TGTGCCAGCTCACTGGACAGGGGAGGAAACACCATATATTTT,CASSLDRGGNTIYF
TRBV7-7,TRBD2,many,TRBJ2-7,TGTGCTAGCAGCTTGTGTTTGGCTAGCGGGAGACAGGGCTACGAGCAGTACTTC,CASSLCLASGRQGYEQYF
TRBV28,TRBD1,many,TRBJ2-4,TGTGCCAGCCAAGACAGGGGCAAAAACATTCAGTACTTC,CASQDRGKNIQYF
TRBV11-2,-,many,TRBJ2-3,TGTGCCAGCAGCTTAGCCACCGACAGAGATACGCAGTATTTT,CASSLATDRDTQYF
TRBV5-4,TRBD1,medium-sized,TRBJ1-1,TGTGCCAGCAGACGACAGGGGAGTACACTGAAAGCTTTCTTT,CASRRQGSTLKAFF
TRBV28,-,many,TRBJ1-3,TGTGCCAGCAGCACACACACAGGGTTATATGGAAACACCATATATTTT,CASSTHTGLYGNTIYF
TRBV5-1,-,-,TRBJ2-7,TGCGCCAGCAGCTTGGAACCAGGCCGCGAGCAGTACTTC,CASSLEPGREQYF
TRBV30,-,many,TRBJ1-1,TGTGCCTGGAGTGCAAAGAGGACTGAAGCTTTCTTT,CAWSAKRTEAFF
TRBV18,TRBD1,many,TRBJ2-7,TGTGCCAGCTCACCCTCAACTCGGACAGGGGGCGATTACGAGCAGTACTTC,CASSPSTRTGGDYEQYF
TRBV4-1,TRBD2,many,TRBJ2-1,TGCGCCAGCAGCCAAGAAAGCGGGAGGGCCTCTTTGCAGTTCTTC,CASSQESGRASLQFF
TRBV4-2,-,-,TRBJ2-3,TGTGCCAGCAGCTTCGCTCCACACGACAAAGATACGCAGTATTTT,CASSFAPHDKDTQYF
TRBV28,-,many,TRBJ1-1,TGTGCCAGCAGTTTATGGCAACAGGGTGACACTGAAGCTTTCTTT,CASSLWQQGDTEAFF
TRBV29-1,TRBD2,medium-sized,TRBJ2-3,TGCAGCGTTGACCCGGCGGGAGAGGAGAAGAGCACAGATACGCAGTATTTT,CSVDPAGEEKSTDTQYF
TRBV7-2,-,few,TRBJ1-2,TGTGCCAGCAGCTTATATAAGGGGGTCCACTATGGCTACACCTTC,CASSLYKGVHYGYTF
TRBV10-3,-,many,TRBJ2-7,TGTGCCATCAGTGAAAGAGGGAGAAGCTACGAGCAGTACTTC,CAISERGRSYEQYF